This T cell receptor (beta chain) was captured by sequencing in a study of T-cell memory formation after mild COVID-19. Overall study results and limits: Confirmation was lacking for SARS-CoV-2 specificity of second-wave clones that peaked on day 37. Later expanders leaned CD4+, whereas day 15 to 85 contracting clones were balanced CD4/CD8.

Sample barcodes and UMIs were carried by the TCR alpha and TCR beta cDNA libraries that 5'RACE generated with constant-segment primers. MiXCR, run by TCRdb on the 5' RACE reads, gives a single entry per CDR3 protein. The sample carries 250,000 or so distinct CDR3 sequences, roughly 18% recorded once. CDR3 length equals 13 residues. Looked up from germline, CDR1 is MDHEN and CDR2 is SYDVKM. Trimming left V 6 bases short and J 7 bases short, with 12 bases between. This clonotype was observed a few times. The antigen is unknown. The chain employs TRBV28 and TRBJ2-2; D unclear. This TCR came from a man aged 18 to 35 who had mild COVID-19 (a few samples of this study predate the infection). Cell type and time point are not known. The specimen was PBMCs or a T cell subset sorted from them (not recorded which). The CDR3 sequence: CASRDPTFGELFF. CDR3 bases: TGTGCCAGCAGGGACCCCACGTTCGGGGAGCTGTTTTTT.